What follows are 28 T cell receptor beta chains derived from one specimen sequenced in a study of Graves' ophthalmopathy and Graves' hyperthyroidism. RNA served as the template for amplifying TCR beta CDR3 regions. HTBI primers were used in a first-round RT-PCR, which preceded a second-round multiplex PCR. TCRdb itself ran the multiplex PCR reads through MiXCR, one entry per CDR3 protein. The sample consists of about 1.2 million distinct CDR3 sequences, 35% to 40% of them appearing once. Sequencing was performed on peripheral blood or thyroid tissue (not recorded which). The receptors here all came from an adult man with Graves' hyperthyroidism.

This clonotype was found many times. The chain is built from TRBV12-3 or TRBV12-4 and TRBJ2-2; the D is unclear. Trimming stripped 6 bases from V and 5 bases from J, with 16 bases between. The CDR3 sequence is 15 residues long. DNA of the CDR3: TGTGCCAGCAGCCGAGTCCGACTTGGAACCGGGGAGCTGTTTTTT. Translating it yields CASSRVRLGTGELFF.

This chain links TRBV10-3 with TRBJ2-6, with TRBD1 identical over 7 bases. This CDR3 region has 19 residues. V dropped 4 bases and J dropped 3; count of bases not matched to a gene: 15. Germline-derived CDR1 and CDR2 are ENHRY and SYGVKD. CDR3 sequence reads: CAISGRQGLGAVGANVLTF. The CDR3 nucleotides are TGTGCCATCAGTGGAAGACAGGGCCTCGGCGCGGTTGGGGCCAACGTCCTGACTTTC.

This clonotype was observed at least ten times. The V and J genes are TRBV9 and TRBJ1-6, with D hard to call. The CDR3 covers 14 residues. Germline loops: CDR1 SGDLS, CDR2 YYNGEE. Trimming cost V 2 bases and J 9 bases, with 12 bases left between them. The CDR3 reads CASSVEPWGSPLHF. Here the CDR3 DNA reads TGTGCCAGCAGCGTCGAGCCCTGGGGTTCACCCCTCCACTTT.

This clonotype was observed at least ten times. The CDR3 protein is CASTPWGVNQPQHF. The CDR3 coding sequence is TGTGCCAGTACCCCGTGGGGGGTCAATCAGCCCCAGCATTTT. The rearrangement links TRBV19 to TRBJ1-5, with a weak D call TRBD1 (5 bases). Germline-derived CDR1 and CDR2 are LNHDA and SQIVND (reference sequence). This CDR3 comprises 14 residues. Trimming shortened V by 7 bases and J by 3 bases, and 13 bases separated the two germline ends.

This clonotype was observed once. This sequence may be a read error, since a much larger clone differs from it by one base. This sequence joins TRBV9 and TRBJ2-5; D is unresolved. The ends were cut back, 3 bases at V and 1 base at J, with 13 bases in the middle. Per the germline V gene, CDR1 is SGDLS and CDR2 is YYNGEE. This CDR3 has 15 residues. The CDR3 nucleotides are TGTGCCAGCAGCGCAGTGTTCGGGCGCCAAGAGACCCAGTACTTC. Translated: CASSAVFGRQETQYF.

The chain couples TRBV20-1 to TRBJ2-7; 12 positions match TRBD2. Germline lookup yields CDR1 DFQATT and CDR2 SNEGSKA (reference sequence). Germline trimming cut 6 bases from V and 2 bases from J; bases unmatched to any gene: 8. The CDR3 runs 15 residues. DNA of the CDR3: TGCAGTGCGGCAACCTGGACTAGCGGGACCTACGAGCAGTACTTC. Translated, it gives CSAATWTSGTYEQYF.

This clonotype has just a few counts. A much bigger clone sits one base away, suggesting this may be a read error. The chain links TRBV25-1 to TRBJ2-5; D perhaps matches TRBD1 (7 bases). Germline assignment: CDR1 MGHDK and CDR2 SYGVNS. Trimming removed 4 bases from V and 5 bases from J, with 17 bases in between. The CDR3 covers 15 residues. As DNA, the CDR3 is TGTGCCAGCAGTGGAGGGGGCAGGGGGGACGAGACCCAGTACTTC. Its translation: CASSGGGRGDETQYF. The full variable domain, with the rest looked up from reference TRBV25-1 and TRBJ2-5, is EADIYQTPRYLVIGTGKKITLECSQTMGHDKMYWYQQDPGMELHLIHYSYGVNSTEKGDLSSESTVSRIRTEHFPLTLESARPSHTSQYLCASSGGGRGDETQYFGPGTRLLVL.

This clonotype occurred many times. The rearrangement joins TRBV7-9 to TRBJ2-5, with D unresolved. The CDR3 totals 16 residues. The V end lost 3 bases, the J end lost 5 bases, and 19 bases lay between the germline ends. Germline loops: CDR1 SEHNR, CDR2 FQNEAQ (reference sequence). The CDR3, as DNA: TGTGCCAGCAGCTTGGGCTTTCGGCAGGAAGGGGAGACCCAGTACTTC. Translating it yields CASSLGFRQEGETQYF.

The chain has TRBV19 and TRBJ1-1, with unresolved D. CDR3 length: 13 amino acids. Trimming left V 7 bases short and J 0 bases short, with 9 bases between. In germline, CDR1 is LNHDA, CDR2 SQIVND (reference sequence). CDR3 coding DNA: TGTGCCAGTATTTCACCTATGAACACTGAAGCTTTCTTT. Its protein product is CASISPMNTEAFF.

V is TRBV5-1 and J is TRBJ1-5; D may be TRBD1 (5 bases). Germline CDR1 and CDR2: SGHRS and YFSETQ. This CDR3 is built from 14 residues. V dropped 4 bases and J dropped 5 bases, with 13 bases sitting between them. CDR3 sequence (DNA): TGCGCCAGCAGCGCAGGGACCGGGGATCAGCCCCAGCATTTT. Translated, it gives CASSAGTGDQPQHF.

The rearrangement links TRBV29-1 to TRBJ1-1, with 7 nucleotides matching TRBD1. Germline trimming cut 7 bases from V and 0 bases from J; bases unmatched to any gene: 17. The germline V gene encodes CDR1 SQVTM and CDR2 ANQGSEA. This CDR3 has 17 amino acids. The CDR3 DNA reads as TGCAGCGGGTGGGACAGTGGATCCGCTGGGGTGAACACTGAAGCTTTCTTT. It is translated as CSGWDSGSAGVNTEAFF.

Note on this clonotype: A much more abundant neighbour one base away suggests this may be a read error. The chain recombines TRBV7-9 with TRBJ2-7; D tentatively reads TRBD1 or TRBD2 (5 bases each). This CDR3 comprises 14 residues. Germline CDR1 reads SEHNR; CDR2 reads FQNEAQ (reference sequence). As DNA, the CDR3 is TGTACCAGCGCTTGGGACGCAAGCTCCTACGAGCAGTACTTC. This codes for CTSAWDASSYEQYF.

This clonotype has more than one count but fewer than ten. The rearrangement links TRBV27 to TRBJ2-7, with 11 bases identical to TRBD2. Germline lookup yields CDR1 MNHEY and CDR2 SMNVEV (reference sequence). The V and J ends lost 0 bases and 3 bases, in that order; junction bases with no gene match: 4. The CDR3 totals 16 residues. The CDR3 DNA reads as TGTGCCAGCAGTTTATCCTTACTAGCGGGAGTCTACGAGCAGTACTTC. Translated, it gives CASSLSLLAGVYEQYF.

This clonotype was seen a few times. CDR3 bases: TGTGCCAGCAGCGCACTGCGAGGGGGGTCCGAGCAGTACTTC. This translates into CASSALRGGSEQYF. V is TRBV7-8 and J is TRBJ2-7, with D possibly called TRBD1 or TRBD2 (6 bases each). Trimming took 5 bases from V and 6 from J, leaving 17 bases between them. This CDR3 has 14 residues. From germline, CDR1 is SGHVS and CDR2 FQNEAQ.

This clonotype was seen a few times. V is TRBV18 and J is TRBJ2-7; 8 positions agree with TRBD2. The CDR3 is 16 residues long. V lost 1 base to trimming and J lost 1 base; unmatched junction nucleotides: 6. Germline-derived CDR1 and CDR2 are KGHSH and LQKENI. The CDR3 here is CASSPRWRGASYEQYF. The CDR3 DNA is TGTGCCAGCTCACCACGGTGGCGGGGGGCATCCTACGAGCAGTACTTC. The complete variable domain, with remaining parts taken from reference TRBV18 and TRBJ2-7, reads NAGVMQNPRHLVRRRGQEARLRCSPMKGHSHVYWYRQLPEEGLKFMVYLQKENIIDESGMPKERFSAEFPKEGPSILRIQQVVRGDSAAYFCASSPRWRGASYEQYFGPGTRLTVT.

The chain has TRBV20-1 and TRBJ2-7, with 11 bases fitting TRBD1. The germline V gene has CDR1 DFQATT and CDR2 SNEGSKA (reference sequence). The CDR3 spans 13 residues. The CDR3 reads CELRGQGVGEQYF. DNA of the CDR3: TGCGAATTGAGGGGACAGGGGGTAGGGGAGCAGTACTTC.

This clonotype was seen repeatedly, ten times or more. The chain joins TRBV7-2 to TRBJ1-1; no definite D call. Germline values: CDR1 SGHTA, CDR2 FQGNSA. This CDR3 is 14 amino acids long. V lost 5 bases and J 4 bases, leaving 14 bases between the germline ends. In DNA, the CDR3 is TGTGCCAGCAGCACCGCCGGGGTTCCCACTGAAGCTTTCTTT. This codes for CASSTAGVPTEAFF.

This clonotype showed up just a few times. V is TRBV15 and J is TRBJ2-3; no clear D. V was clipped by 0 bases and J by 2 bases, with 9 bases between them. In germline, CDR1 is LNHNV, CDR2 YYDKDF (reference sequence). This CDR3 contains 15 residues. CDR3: CATSRDRSYTDTQYF. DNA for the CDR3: TGTGCCACCAGCAGAGATCGTAGTTACACAGATACGCAGTATTTT.

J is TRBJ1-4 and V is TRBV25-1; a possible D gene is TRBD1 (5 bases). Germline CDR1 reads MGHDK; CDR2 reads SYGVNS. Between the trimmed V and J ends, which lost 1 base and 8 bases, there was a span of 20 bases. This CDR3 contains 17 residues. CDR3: CASSEFPGRDRYEKLFF. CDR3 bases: TGTGCCAGCAGTGAATTCCCGGGGCGGGACCGTTACGAAAAACTGTTTTTT.

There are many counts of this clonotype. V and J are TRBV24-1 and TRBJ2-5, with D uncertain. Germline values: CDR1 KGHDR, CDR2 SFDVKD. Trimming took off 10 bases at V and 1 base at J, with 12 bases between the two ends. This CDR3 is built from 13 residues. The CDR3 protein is CATQQTGQETQYF. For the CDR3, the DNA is TGTGCCACTCAGCAAACGGGCCAAGAGACCCAGTACTTC.

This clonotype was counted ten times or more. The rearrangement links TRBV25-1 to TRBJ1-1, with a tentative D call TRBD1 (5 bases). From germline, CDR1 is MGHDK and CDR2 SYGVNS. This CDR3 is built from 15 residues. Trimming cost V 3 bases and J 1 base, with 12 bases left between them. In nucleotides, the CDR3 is TGTGCCAGCAGTGATGTAGGAGGGACGAACACTGAAGCTTTCTTT. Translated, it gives CASSDVGGTNTEAFF.

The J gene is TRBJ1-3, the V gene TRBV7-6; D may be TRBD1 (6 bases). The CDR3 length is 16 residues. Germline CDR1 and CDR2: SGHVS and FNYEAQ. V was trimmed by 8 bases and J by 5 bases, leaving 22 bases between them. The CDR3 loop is CASGTSSGDFRNTIYF. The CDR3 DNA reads TGTGCCAGCGGCACCTCATCAGGGGACTTCAGAAACACCATATATTTT. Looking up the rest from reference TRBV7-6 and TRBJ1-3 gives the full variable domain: GAGVSQSPRYKVTKRGQDVALRCDPISGHVSLYWYRQALGQGPEFLTYFNYEAQQDKSGLPNDRFSAERPEGSISTLTIQRTEQRDSAMYRCASGTSSGDFRNTIYFGEGSWLTVV.

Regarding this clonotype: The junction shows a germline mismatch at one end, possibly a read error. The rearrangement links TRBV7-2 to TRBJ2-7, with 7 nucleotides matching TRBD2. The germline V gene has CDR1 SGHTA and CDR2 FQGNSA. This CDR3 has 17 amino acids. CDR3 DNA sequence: TGTGCCGGCAGCTTAGCAAATAGCGGGTGGAACTCCTACGAGCAGTACTTC. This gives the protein CAGSLANSGWNSYEQYF.

CDR3 coding DNA: TGCGCCAGCAGCCTACCGGATAGTGCAGAGACCCAGTACTTC. Its protein is CASSLPDSAETQYF. The V call is TRBV5-1, the J call TRBJ2-5; no reliable D call. The CDR3 is 14 amino acids. The germline CDR1 and CDR2 sequences are SGHRS and YFSETQ. V lost 4 bases to trimming and J lost 4 bases, with 14 bases between them.

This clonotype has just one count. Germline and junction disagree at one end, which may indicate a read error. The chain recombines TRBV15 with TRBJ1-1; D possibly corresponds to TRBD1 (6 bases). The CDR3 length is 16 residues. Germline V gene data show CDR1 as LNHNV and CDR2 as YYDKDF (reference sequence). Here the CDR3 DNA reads TGTGCCGCCAGCAGAGGTCTGAGGGGGGTAGGCGCTGAAGCTTTCTTT. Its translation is CAASRGLRGVGAEAFF.

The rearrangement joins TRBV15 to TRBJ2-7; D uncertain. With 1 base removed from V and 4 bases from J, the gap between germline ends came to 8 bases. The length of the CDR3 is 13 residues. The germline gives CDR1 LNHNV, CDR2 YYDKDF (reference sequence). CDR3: CATSRGWSYEQYF. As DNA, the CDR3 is TGTGCCACCAGCAGAGGGTGGAGTTACGAGCAGTACTTC.

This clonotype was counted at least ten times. This CDR3 reads CATSDPRSGRRYEQYF. The CDR3 DNA reads TGTGCCACCAGTGATCCCCGTTCGGGGCGGAGATACGAGCAGTACTTC. The chain employs TRBV24-1 and TRBJ2-7, with D perhaps matching TRBD1 or TRBD2 (5 bases each). The CDR3 is 16 residues long. Trimming removed 3 bases at V and 4 bases at J, with 18 bases between. CDR1 and CDR2 from the germline V gene are KGHDR and SFDVKD.

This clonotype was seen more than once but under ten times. The CDR3 nucleotides are TGTGCCAGCAGTTGCAGGACCGGGGAGCTGTTTTTT. This codes for CASSCRTGELFF. The V call is TRBV6-5, the J call TRBJ2-2, with D uncertain. The CDR3 extends over 12 amino acids. Looked up from germline, CDR1 is MNHEY and CDR2 is SVGAGI. V was trimmed by 4 bases and J by 5 bases, leaving 5 bases between them.